This T cell receptor beta chain is drawn from a study of blood T cell repertoires in COVID-19. Study at large: Material from acute and convalescent COVID-19 was sourced from the United States, Italy and Spain.

Donors were grouped by their self-reported clinical history. This clone was recorded once. V was clipped by 0 bases and J by 0 bases; unmatched bases: 4. This CDR3 region has 17 residues. CDR1 and CDR2 (germline): LGHNA, YSLEER. Some clones are missing from TCRdb's copy, which holds only in-frame ones; the method was immunoSEQ multiplex PCR. This sample carries roughly 500,000 clones, more than 75% of them seen once, and the ten largest clones take over 1.5%. The V call is TRBV4-3, the J call TRBJ1-3; 8 bases are shared with TRBD1. The TCR comes from a woman aged 40 to 50 who had recovered from COVID-19. The sequenced material came from PBMCs or T cells enriched from blood (not recorded which). Here the CDR3 DNA reads TGCGCCAGCAGCCAAGATAGGACAGGGAGCTCTGGAAACACCATATATTTT. It encodes CASSQDRTGSSGNTIYF.